This section outlines one TCR beta chain sequence together with its context. Methods used by the authors: Amplification from reference gene primers served as the basis for estimated nucleated cell counts. Some clones are missing from TCRdb's copy, which holds only in-frame ones; the method was immunoSEQ multiplex PCR. D and trimming come from the DNA, and the V and J calls and clone size come from that table. The sample contains about 35,000 clones, 75% to 90% of which appear only once. These data belong to a study of blood T cell repertoires in COVID-19. Overall study context: The analysed material was cDNA or gDNA that came from T cells, B-cell-depleted T cells, or PBMCs.

The specimen was peripheral blood. The receptor was isolated from a human donor in a cohort sampled during active COVID-19.

CDR3 amino acids: CASSLGQGFHEQYF. In nucleotides, the CDR3 is TGTGCCAGCAGCCTCGGACAGGGTTTCCACGAGCAGTACTTC. The chain couples TRBV7-2 to TRBJ2-7, with 8 bases identical to TRBD1. V lost 5 bases, J lost 5 bases, and 8 bases stayed unmatched. This CDR3 contains 14 residues. Germline CDR1 is SGHTA and CDR2 is FQGNSA. Complete variable domain (other parts from reference TRBV7-2 and TRBJ2-7): GAGVSQSPSNKVTEKGKDVELRCDPISGHTALYWYRQSLGQGLEFLIYFQGNSAPDKSGLPSDRFSAERTGGSVSTLTIQRTQQEDSAVYLCASSLGQGFHEQYFGPGTRLTVT.